The clone carrying this TCR beta chain was counted once. The antigen remains undetermined. The data were obtained in a study of shared clonotypes between healthy human individuals. Study results and limitations: An anticipated effect of sequencing depth on clonotype sharing among donors was recognized.

Per germline, CDR1 MNHEY and CDR2 SVGAGI. The CDR3 is 14 amino acids. The V and J ends lost 2 bases and 2 bases, in that order; junction bases with no gene match: 3. Each of the donors was a healthy adult who was HIV-negative and had not had a recent acute infection or vaccination. Several immunoSEQ plates held equal portions of the genomic DNA taken from each subset. Assay: immunoSEQ multiplex PCR; the TCRdb copy retains only in-frame clones and omits some. The sample yields some 2,000,000 clones, roughly 95% seen once. This sequence joins TRBV6-5 and TRBJ2-7, with 7 nucleotides matching TRBD1. The receptor was derived from a young man in good health. Sequencing used naive CD4+ T cells sorted from blood. Subset indicated: CD45RA+ positively selected. The CDR3 reads CASSYKQGAYEQYF. CDR3 in DNA: TGTGCCAGCAGTTACAAGCAGGGGGCCTACGAGCAGTACTTC.